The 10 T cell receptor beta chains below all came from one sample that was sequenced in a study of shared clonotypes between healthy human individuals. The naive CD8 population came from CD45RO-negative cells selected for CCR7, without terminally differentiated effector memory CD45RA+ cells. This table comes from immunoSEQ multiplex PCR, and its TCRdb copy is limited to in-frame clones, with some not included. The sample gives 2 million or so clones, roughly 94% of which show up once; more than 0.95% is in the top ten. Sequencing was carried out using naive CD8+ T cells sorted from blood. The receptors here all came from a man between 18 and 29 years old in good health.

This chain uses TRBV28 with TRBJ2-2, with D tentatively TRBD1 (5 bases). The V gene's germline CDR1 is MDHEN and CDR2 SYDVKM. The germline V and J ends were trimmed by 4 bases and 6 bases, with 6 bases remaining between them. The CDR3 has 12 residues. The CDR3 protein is CASSWGPGELFF. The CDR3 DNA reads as TGTGCCAGCAGTTGGGGCCCCGGGGAGCTGTTTTTT.

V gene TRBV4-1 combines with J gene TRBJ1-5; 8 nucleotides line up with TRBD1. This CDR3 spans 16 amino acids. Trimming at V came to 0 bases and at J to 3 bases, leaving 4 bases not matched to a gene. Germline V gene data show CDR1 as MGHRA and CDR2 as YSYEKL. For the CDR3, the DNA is TGCGCCAGCAGCCAAGACAGGGACAGGTACAATCAGCCCCAGCATTTT. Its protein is CASSQDRDRYNQPQHF.

The DNA of the CDR3 is TGTGCCAGCAGCTTAGTTACTATGGACTCTGGAAACACCATATATTTT. Translating it yields CASSLVTMDSGNTIYF. The chain carries TRBV7-9 and TRBJ1-3; D unresolved. Germline loops: CDR1 SEHNR, CDR2 FQNEAQ (reference sequence). This CDR3 has 16 residues. Between the trimmed V and J ends, which lost 1 base and 0 bases, there was a span of 10 bases.

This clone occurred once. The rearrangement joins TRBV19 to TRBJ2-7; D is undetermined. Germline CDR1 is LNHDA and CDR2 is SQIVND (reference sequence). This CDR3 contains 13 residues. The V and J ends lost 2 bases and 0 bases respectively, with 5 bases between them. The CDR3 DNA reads TGTGCCAGTAGTATATCCAACTCCTACGAGCAGTACTTC. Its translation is CASSISNSYEQYF.

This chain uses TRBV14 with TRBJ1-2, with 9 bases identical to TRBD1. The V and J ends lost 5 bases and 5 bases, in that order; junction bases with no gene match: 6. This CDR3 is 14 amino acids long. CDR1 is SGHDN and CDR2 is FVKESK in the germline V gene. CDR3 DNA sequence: TGTGCCAGCAGCTTTACCGGGACAGGGTATGGCTACACCTTC. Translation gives CASSFTGTGYGYTF.

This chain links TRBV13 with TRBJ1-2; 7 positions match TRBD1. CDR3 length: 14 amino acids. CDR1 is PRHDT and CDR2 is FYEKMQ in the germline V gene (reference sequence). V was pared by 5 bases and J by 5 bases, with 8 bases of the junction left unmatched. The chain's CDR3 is CASSTRTGVYGYTF. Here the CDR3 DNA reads TGTGCCAGCAGCACACGGACAGGTGTTTATGGCTACACCTTC.

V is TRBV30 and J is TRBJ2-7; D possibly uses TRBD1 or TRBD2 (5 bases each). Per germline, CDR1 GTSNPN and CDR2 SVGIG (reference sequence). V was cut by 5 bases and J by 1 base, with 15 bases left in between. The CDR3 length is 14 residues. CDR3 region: CAWEGDAGSYEQYF. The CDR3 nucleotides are TGTGCCTGGGAAGGGGACGCCGGTTCCTACGAGCAGTACTTC.

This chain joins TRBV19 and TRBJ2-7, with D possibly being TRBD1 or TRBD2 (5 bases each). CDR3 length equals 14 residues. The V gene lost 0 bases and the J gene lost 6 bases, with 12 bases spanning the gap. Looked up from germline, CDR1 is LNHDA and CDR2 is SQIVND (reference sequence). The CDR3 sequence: CASSIDLEGSEQYF. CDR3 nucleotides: TGTGCCAGTAGTATAGATCTAGAGGGGAGCGAGCAGTACTTC.

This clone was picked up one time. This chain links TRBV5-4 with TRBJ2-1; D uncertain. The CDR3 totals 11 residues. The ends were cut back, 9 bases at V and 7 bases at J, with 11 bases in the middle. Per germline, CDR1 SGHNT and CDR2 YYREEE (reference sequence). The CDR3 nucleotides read TGTGCCACCGAGGCGGTGAATGAGCAGTTCTTC. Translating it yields CATEAVNEQFF. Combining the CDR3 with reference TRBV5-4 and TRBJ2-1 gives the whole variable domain ETGVTQSPTHLIKTRGQQVTLRCSSQSGHNTVSWYQQALGQGPQFIFQYYREEENGRGNFPPRFSGLQFPNYSSELNVNALELDDSALYLCATEAVNEQFFGPGTRLTVL.

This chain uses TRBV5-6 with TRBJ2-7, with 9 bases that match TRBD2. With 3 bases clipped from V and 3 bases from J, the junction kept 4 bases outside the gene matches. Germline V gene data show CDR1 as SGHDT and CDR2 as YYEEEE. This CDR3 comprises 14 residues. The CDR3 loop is CASSSSGGFYEQYF. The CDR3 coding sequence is TGTGCCAGCAGCTCGAGCGGGGGGTTCTACGAGCAGTACTTC.